This TCR beta chain was observed in a study of T cells in Graves' hyperthyroidism and ophthalmopathy. A Clinical Activity Score of at least 3, a NOSPECS grade of at least 4 and a duration under 3 months were recorded in the ophthalmopathy patients. There were TCR beta CDR3 regions amplified from RNA transcripts. A set of HTBI primers served as the primers for a first-round RT-PCR of the TCR CDR3. MiXCR, run by TCRdb on the multiplex PCR reads, gives a single entry per CDR3 protein. The data show about 640,000 distinct CDR3 sequences, more than 20% seen once. V was trimmed by 5 bases and J by 5 bases, leaving 7 bases between them. This CDR3 has 12 amino acids. The germline V gene has CDR1 KGHSH and CDR2 LQKENI. Study-level results: Most expanded thyroid clonotypes above 0.001 also appeared in blood.

Ten or more counts support this clonotype. Its antigen is unidentified. V and J are TRBV18 and TRBJ1-5; no reliable D call. The clonotype was recovered from a man aged 25 to 40 with Graves' ophthalmopathy. Sample: blood. This CDR3 is CASSVGYQPQHF. In DNA, the CDR3 is TGTGCCAGCTCAGTTGGCTATCAGCCCCAGCATTTT.